The clone carrying this T cell receptor (beta chain) was picked up a small number of times. Its cognate antigen is unknown. These data originate in a study of T cells after yellow fever vaccination. About the study: Preparation of the low-cell-number fractions used SMART-Seq v4 Ultra Low Input. Study-level points and caveats: Clones that expanded after primary vaccination mostly reappeared after the booster (around 96% CD4, 70% to 90% CD8).

Template switching by 5'RACE produced TCR cDNA, adding a universal primer site and UMIs. Using its own MiXCR run on the 5' RACE reads, TCRdb lists one record per CDR3 protein. The sample includes some 300,000 distinct CDR3 sequences, around 8.1% of them seen just once. This CDR3 has 16 residues. Germline assignment: CDR1 SNHLY and CDR2 FYNNEI. V lost 6 bases, J lost 2 bases, and 12 bases stayed unmatched. The sequence was obtained from a man aged 18-30 years who received the YFV17D yellow fever vaccine. The chain employs TRBV2 and TRBJ2-7, with TRBD1 matching 8 bases. The starting material was PBMCs, obtained about 41 days after the first yellow fever vaccination. The CDR3 sequence: CASSLPGTGSPYEQYF. CDR3 DNA: TGTGCCAGCAGCCTACCAGGGACAGGCTCGCCCTACGAGCAGTACTTC.